The 10 T cell receptor beta chains below were found in one sample sequenced in a study of blood T cell repertoires in COVID-19 (dated by TCRdb to 2020 to 2022). Receptors were amplified or captured by the immunoSEQ multiplex PCR assay. TCRdb took over this immuneACCESS table, retaining in-frame rearrangements with V and J assigned. Such tables are incomplete; in checked studies, under half of the missing clones stem from an unresolved V gene, and the remainder is unexplained. This sample is represented by about 150,000 clones; around nine tenths of them were singletons. The top ten hold about 9.4% of the sample. Sequenced sample: peripheral blood. These receptors came from a woman aged 45-65 years with active or convalescent COVID-19.

This sequence joins TRBV18 and TRBJ1-1; TRBD1 is a possible D gene (5 bases). Trimming pared 4 bases from V and 7 bases from J, leaving 22 bases between. Germline CDR1 reads KGHSH; CDR2 reads LQKENI. CDR3 length: 16 amino acids. The CDR3 reads CASSRGVAPLADEAFF. The CDR3 DNA follows: TGTGCCAGCTCACGGGGGGTGGCTCCGTTGGCCGATGAAGCTTTCTTT.

The V call is TRBV2, the J call TRBJ2-7, with D possibly being TRBD2 (5 bases). Trimming shortened V by 7 bases and J by 3 bases, and 10 bases separated the two germline ends. Germline assignment: CDR1 SNHLY and CDR2 FYNNEI. CDR3 length: 12 residues. The CDR3 protein is CASKADGYEQYF. The CDR3 DNA reads as TGTGCCAGCAAAGCGGACGGCTACGAGCAGTACTTC.

The chain combines TRBV7-2 with TRBJ2-3; TRBD2 matches at 9 bases. V shed 1 base and J 4 bases; nucleotides not matched to a gene: 3. CDR3 length equals 15 residues. Germline CDR1 SGHTA, CDR2 FQGNSA. The CDR3 DNA follows: TGTGCCAGCAGCTTAGGGGCGGGGGGGCCAGATACGCAGTATTTT. This gives the protein CASSLGAGGPDTQYF.

By sample fraction, this clone is medium-sized. This rearrangement joins TRBV6-5 to TRBJ1-1; the D gene is possibly TRBD1 (5 bases). This CDR3 comprises 15 residues. V was pared by 5 bases and J by 1 base, with 14 bases between. Germline CDR1 reads MNHEY; CDR2 reads SVGAGI. DNA of the CDR3: TGTGCCAGCAGTATCATGCAGGGTAGGAACACTGAAGCTTTCTTT. Translation gives CASSIMQGRNTEAFF.

The chain couples TRBV6-5 to TRBJ2-6, with TRBD1 matching 7 bases. V lost 6 bases, J lost 1 base, and 3 bases stayed unmatched. CDR1 MNHEY and CDR2 SVGAGI come from the germline V gene. The CDR3 extends over 15 amino acids. CDR3 bases: TGTGCCAGCAGATCACAGGGGTCTGGGGCCAACGTCCTGACTTTC. It translates to CASRSQGSGANVLTF.

V usage is TRBV28 and J usage is TRBJ2-7; 7 nucleotides match TRBD1. Germline values: CDR1 MDHEN, CDR2 SYDVKM. Trimming cost V 4 bases and J 9 bases; bases outside gene matches: 6. The CDR3 has 12 residues. CDR3 sequence (DNA): TGTGCCAGCAGTTGGACAGGACGATGGCAGTACTTC. Translated: CASSWTGRWQYF.

The gene calls are TRBV4-3 and TRBJ2-1; 8 nucleotides line up with TRBD2. The CDR3 has 18 residues. With 1 base clipped from V and 5 bases from J, the junction kept 13 bases outside the gene matches. In germline, CDR1 is LGHNA, CDR2 YSLEER. The DNA for the CDR3 is TGCGCCAGCAGCCAAGCCGCGATTTTAGGTAGCGGGGACAATGAGCAGTTCTTC. Residues: CASSQAAILGSGDNEQFF.

This chain uses TRBV7-2 with TRBJ2-7; possible D gene TRBD2, 6 bases. This CDR3 is 16 amino acids long. Germline V gene data show CDR1 as SGHTA and CDR2 as FQGNSA. Trimming removed 4 bases from V and 0 bases from J, with 16 bases in between. The CDR3 DNA reads as TGTGCCAGCAGCTCTGGGGCGGGACTTAGCTCCTACGAGCAGTACTTC. Translating it yields CASSSGAGLSSYEQYF.

The chain has TRBV7-9 and TRBJ2-3, with 9 bases fitting TRBD1. The J segment lost 6 bases and the V segment lost 0 bases, leaving 10 bases of the junction unmatched. Germline V gene lookup returns CDR1 SEHNR and CDR2 FQNEAQ (reference sequence). The CDR3 extends over 17 amino acids. The CDR3 nucleotides are TGTGCCAGCAGCTTAGCTCGGGGACAGGGATCATCTGATACGCAGTATTTT. This sequence encodes CASSLARGQGSSDTQYF. Complete variable domain (other parts from reference TRBV7-9 and TRBJ2-3): DTGVSQNPRHKITKRGQNVTFRCDPISEHNRLYWYRQTLGQGPEFLTYFQNEAQLEKSRLLSDRFSAERPKGSFSTLEIQRTEQGDSAMYLCASSLARGQGSSDTQYFGPGTRLTVL.

CDR3 amino acids: CASSQDLTVNTIYF. The CDR3 DNA is TGCGCCAGCAGCCAAGATCTCACGGTGAACACCATATATTTT. The V call is TRBV4-3, the J call TRBJ1-3; D not resolved. The germline V and J ends were trimmed by 0 bases and 7 bases, with 10 bases remaining between them. Germline V gene data show CDR1 as LGHNA and CDR2 as YSLEER. CDR3 length: 14 amino acids.